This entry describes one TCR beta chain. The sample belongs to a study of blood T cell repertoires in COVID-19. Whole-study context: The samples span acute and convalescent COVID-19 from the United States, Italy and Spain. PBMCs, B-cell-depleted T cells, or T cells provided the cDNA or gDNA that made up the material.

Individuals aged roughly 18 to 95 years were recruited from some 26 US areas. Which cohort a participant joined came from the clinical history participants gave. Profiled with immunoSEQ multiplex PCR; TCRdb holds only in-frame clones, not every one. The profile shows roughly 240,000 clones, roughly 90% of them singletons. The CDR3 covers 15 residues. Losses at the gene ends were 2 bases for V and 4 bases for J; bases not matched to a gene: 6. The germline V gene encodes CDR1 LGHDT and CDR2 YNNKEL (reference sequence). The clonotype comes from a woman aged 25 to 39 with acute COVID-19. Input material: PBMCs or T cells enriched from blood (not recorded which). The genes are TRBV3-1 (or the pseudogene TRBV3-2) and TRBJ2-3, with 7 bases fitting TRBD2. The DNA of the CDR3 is TGTGCCAGCAGCCAATTTGGACTAGTCCCAGATACGCAGTATTTT. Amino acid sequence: CASSQFGLVPDTQYF.